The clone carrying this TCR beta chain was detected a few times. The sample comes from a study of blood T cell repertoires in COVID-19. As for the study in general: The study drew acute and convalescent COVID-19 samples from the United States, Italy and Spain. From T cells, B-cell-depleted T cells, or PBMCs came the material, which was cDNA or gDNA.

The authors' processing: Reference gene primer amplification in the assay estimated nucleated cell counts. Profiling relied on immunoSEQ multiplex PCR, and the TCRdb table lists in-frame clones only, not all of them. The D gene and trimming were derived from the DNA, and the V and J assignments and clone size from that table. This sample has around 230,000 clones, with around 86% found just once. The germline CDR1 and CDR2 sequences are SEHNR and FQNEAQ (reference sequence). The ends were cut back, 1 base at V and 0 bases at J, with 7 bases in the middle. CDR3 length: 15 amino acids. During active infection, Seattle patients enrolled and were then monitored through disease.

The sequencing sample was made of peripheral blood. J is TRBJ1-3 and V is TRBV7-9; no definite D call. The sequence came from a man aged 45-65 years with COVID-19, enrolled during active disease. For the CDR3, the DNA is TGTGCCAGCAGCTTAGACCCGAGCTCTGGAAACACCATATATTTT. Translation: CASSLDPSSGNTIYF.